The 26 T cell receptor beta chains in this list originate from one sample, sequenced in a study of regulatory T cells in long-lasting Graves disease. Time point defined: newly diagnosed GD, antithyroid drugs for less than 3 months. Extracted RNA from PBMCs served as the source of the TCR library. To make TCR beta libraries, researchers used iRepertoire HTBI primers and Arm-PCR of CDR3 regions. From the multiplex PCR reads, TCRdb called clonotypes with MiXCR, one entry per CDR3 protein. Of hundreds of thousands of distinct CDR3 sequences listed, around an eighth were seen once; the top ten hold roughly a tenth. This sample also appeared in a second study, on T cells in Graves' hyperthyroidism and ophthalmopathy.

Here the sequenced sample was peripheral blood mononuclear cells (PBMCs), taken at new diagnosis, from a patient treated with antithyroid drugs. The receptors were gathered from a young man with Graves disease.

This clonotype was seen repeatedly, ten times or more. The rearrangement joins TRBV24-1 to TRBJ2-3, with 9 bases that match TRBD1. This CDR3 is built from 11 residues. Trimming at V came to 12 bases and at J to 8 bases, leaving 5 bases not matched to a gene. The V gene's germline CDR1 is KGHDR and CDR2 SFDVKD. The CDR3 coding sequence is TGTGCCGCCGGGACAGGGACTACGCAGTATTTT. Protein product: CAAGTGTTQYF.

This clonotype was seen at least ten times. The chain links TRBV24-1 to TRBJ2-1, with D possibly called TRBD1 or TRBD2 (5 bases each). The V gene's germline CDR1 is KGHDR and CDR2 SFDVKD. V lost 1 base, J lost 3 bases, and 12 bases lay in between. The CDR3 covers 16 residues. The CDR3 DNA reads as TGTGCCACCAGTGATTTTGGGGGAAACGGCTACAATGAGCAGTTCTTC. This sequence encodes CATSDFGGNGYNEQFF.

As regards this clonotype: This likely traces to a read error, being one base from a far larger clone. The chain is built from TRBV2 and TRBJ2-4, with 9 bases that match TRBD2. Germline CDR1 is SNHLY and CDR2 is FYNNEI. With V trimmed by 7 bases and J by 13 bases, 23 bases remained unmatched. The CDR3 length is 17 residues. CDR3 sequence reads: CASNGPRRLADYNEQYF. Here the CDR3 DNA reads TGTGCCAGCAACGGCCCTCGGAGACTAGCGGACTACAATGAGCAGTACTTC.

This chain joins TRBV30 and TRBJ2-3; D unclear. V lost 6 bases and J 2 bases, leaving 18 bases between the germline ends. The CDR3 sequence is 15 residues long. Germline lookup yields CDR1 GTSNPN and CDR2 SVGIG (reference sequence). The CDR3 sequence is CACALSRSYTDTQYF. CDR3 coding DNA: TGTGCCTGCGCCCTCAGCAGGAGTTACACAGATACGCAGTATTTT.

This clonotype was counted many times. The chain joins TRBV2 to TRBJ2-1, with 9 bases aligning to TRBD2. J was trimmed by 0 bases and V by 6 bases; bases with no gene match: 3. In germline, CDR1 is SNHLY, CDR2 FYNNEI. CDR3 length equals 15 residues. CDR3 coding DNA: TGTGCCAGCAGGGCGACTAGCGGCTCCTACAATGAGCAGTTCTTC. This codes for CASRATSGSYNEQFF.

In this sample, this clonotype turned up many times. This chain uses TRBV10-3 with TRBJ1-1, with 7 bases fitting TRBD1. This CDR3 region has 13 residues. The V segment lost 7 bases and the J segment 11 bases; nucleotides outside the gene matches: 13. CDR1 is ENHRY and CDR2 is SYGVKD in the germline V gene. CDR3 DNA sequence: TGTGCCATCATCGGAACGCGAGGAGGGGGCGCTTTCTTT. This sequence encodes CAIIGTRGGGAFF.

The V call is TRBV10-2, the J call TRBJ2-1, with 7 bases lining up with TRBD2. Unmatched junction bases numbered 9, after V lost 0 bases and J lost 10 bases. The CDR3 extends over 15 amino acids. CDR1 WSHSY and CDR2 SAAADI come from the germline V gene. CDR3 in DNA: TGCGCCAGCAGTGAGTCAGGGGAGGGCCGCTACGAGCAGTTCTTC. This codes for CASSESGEGRYEQFF.

This clonotype has ten or more counts. V gene TRBV19 combines with J gene TRBJ2-1; 8 bases match TRBD1. With V trimmed by 4 bases and J by 7 bases, 6 bases remained unmatched. CDR1 is LNHDA, CDR2 SQIVND, per germline (reference sequence). This CDR3 region has 14 residues. As DNA, the CDR3 is TGTGCCAGTAGTACGACAGGGGTCGGGAATGAGCAGTTCTTC. Translating gives CASSTTGVGNEQFF. Complete variable domain (other parts from reference TRBV19 and TRBJ2-1): DGGITQSPKYLFRKEGQNVTLSCEQNLNHDAMYWYRQDPGQGLRLIYYSQIVNDFQKGDIAEGYSVSREKKESFPLTVTSAQKNPTAFYLCASSTTGVGNEQFFGPGTRLTVL.

This chain connects TRBV18 to TRBJ2-7; 7 nucleotides line up with TRBD1. Looked up from germline, CDR1 is KGHSH and CDR2 is LQKENI. The CDR3 contains 15 residues. Trimming removed 4 bases from V and 5 bases from J; junction bases left unmatched: 11. Here the CDR3 reads CASSLTGKGKNEQYF. The CDR3, as DNA: TGTGCCAGCTCACTGACAGGGAAGGGGAAGAACGAGCAGTACTTC. The full variable domain, its missing parts supplied by reference TRBV18 and TRBJ2-7, is NAGVMQNPRHLVRRRGQEARLRCSPMKGHSHVYWYRQLPEEGLKFMVYLQKENIIDESGMPKERFSAEFPKEGPSILRIQQVVRGDSAAYFCASSLTGKGKNEQYFGPGTRLTVT.

The sample holds many counts of this clonotype. The J gene is TRBJ1-2, the V gene TRBV7-9; perhaps TRBD1 as D (6 bases). There are 14 residues in the CDR3. V shed 4 bases and J shed 4 bases, with 13 bases lying between them. The V gene's germline CDR1 is SEHNR and CDR2 FQNEAQ (reference sequence). Here the CDR3 reads CASSSGQWIYGYTF. The CDR3 coding sequence is TGTGCCAGCAGCTCCGGACAGTGGATCTATGGCTACACCTTC.

This clonotype has only a few counts. The chain employs TRBV5-5 and TRBJ1-3, with 7 positions matching TRBD1. Germline values: CDR1 SGHKS, CDR2 YYEKEE (reference sequence). The CDR3 totals 15 residues. Unmatched junction bases numbered 6, after V lost 4 bases and J lost 2 bases. The CDR3 region has the DNA TGTGCCAGCAGCGCGACAGGGATGGCTGGAAACACCATATATTTT. Translating gives CASSATGMAGNTIYF.

The genes are TRBV24-1 and TRBJ2-4; D gene ambiguous. CDR3 length: 15 residues. Germline CDR1 is KGHDR and CDR2 is SFDVKD. Trimming removed 3 bases from V and 8 bases from J, with 16 bases in between. Here the CDR3 DNA reads TGTGCCACCAGTGATGCAAAGAATGGCGTAGACATTCAGTACTTC. Translation gives CATSDAKNGVDIQYF.

There are many counts of this clonotype. This chain links TRBV20-1 with TRBJ1-1; 11 bases align to TRBD1. Germline values: CDR1 DFQATT, CDR2 SNEGSKA (reference sequence). There are 16 residues in the CDR3. J lost 0 bases, V lost 1 base, and 4 bases had no gene match. This chain's CDR3 is CSARGGQGDLNTEAFF. The CDR3 DNA reads as TGCAGTGCTAGAGGGGGACAGGGGGATCTGAACACTGAAGCTTTCTTT.

The rearrangement links TRBV3-1 to TRBJ2-6; D is tentatively TRBD1 or TRBD2 (5 bases each). The CDR3 contains 17 residues. The V gene lost 5 bases and the J gene lost 2 bases, with 16 bases spanning the gap. Germline V CDR1 and CDR2: LGHDT, YNNKEL (reference sequence). The DNA of the CDR3 is TGTGCCAGCAGCTCCCGGGACGGCCAGACTGGGGCCAACGTCCTGACTTTC. Amino acid sequence: CASSSRDGQTGANVLTF.

The chain joins TRBV20-1 to TRBJ1-5; 9 nucleotides align to TRBD1. There are 14 residues in the CDR3. Looked up from germline, CDR1 is DFQATT and CDR2 is SNEGSKA (reference sequence). V gave up 4 bases and J gave up 4 bases; unmatched junction bases: 5. CDR3 loop: CSATPGTGNQPQHF. As DNA, the CDR3 is TGCAGTGCTACCCCCGGGACAGGGAATCAGCCCCAGCATTTT.

A few counts support this clonotype. This could be a read error, since a much larger clone is one nucleotide away. This sequence joins TRBV6-5 and TRBJ2-2; possibly TRBD1 or TRBD2 for D (5 bases each). The CDR3 totals 15 residues. The germline CDR1 and CDR2 sequences are MNHEY and SVGAGI. CDR3 nucleotide sequence: TGTGCCAGCAGTTCATCCGGAGCGGACACCGGGGAGCTGCTTTTT. It yields the protein CASSSSGADTGELLF.

This clonotype was recorded many times. The chain is built from TRBV7-2 and TRBJ2-2, with 15 bases identical to TRBD2. The CDR3 spans 17 residues. Unmatched junction bases numbered 5, after V lost 4 bases and J lost 5 bases. Germline CDR1 SGHTA, CDR2 FQGNSA. CDR3 nucleotide sequence: TGTGCCAGCAGCTGGGGACTAGCGGGAGGAGGTACCGGGGAGCTGTTTTTT. This codes for CASSWGLAGGGTGELFF.

This clonotype was counted at least ten times. This chain connects TRBV18 to TRBJ1-1; D unresolved. The germline V and J ends were trimmed by 0 bases and 4 bases, with 6 bases remaining between them. CDR3 size: 13 residues. CDR1 KGHSH and CDR2 LQKENI come from the germline V gene. CDR3 DNA sequence: TGTGCCAGCTCACCACCGGTGGTCACTGAAGCTTTCTTT. Translation gives CASSPPVVTEAFF.

This chain uses TRBV4-1 with TRBJ2-7; no clear D. CDR3 length equals 14 residues. V gave up 4 bases and J gave up 3 bases, with 13 bases separating them. The germline gives CDR1 MGHRA, CDR2 YSYEKL. This CDR3 is CASSLLEGGYEQYF. The CDR3 coding sequence is TGCGCCAGCAGCCTCCTTGAAGGCGGCTACGAGCAGTACTTC.

Of note for this clonotype: The junction departs from germline at one end; a sequencing error may be responsible. The chain combines TRBV12-3 or TRBV12-4 with TRBJ2-4; weak D call: TRBD2 (6 bases). CDR3 length: 21 residues. CDR3 amino acids: CASTHLGGNGEPFLAKSIQYF. In nucleotides, the CDR3 is TGTGCCAGCACTCATCTCGGGGGTAACGGGGAGCCTTTTCTAGCCAAAAGCATTCAGTACTTC.

This clonotype showed up just a few times. CDR3 in DNA: TGCAGCGCCCTGGATTACGAGCAGTACTTC. Its protein is CSALDYEQYF. The chain couples TRBV29-1 to TRBJ2-7; no clear D. This CDR3 has 10 amino acids. V lost 7 bases and J 4 bases, leaving 8 bases between the germline ends. The germline CDR1 and CDR2 sequences are SQVTM and ANQGSEA.

This clonotype occurred many times. The V call is TRBV2, the J call TRBJ2-7; 12 positions agree with TRBD2. J gave up 5 bases and V 8 bases, and 4 bases lay outside the gene matches. The CDR3 sequence is 13 residues long. Per germline, CDR1 SNHLY and CDR2 FYNNEI. The CDR3 DNA reads as TGTGCCAGCGGACTAGCGGGAATAGACGAGCAGTACTTC. Protein product: CASGLAGIDEQYF.

This clonotype was recorded many times. J is TRBJ2-1 and V is TRBV2; the match to TRBD2 covers 7 bases. This CDR3 region has 18 residues. Germline CDR1 and CDR2: SNHLY and FYNNEI. The V and J ends lost 8 bases and 0 bases, in that order; junction bases with no gene match: 16. The CDR3 DNA sequence: TGTGCCAGCCAAACCCTGGACTGGCGGGAGAGCTCCTACAATGAGCAGTTCTTC. Amino acids: CASQTLDWRESSYNEQFF. The full variable domain, with the rest looked up from reference TRBV2 and TRBJ2-1, is EPEVTQTPSHQVTQMGQEVILRCVPISNHLYFYWYRQILGQKVEFLVSFYNNEISEKSEIFDDQFSVERPDGSNFTLKIRSTKLEDSAMYFCASQTLDWRESSYNEQFFGPGTRLTVL.

This clonotype occurred many times. This chain links TRBV2 with TRBJ2-1; D unclear. Trimming cost V 1 base and J 8 bases, with 12 bases left between them. The CDR3 consists of 14 residues. Germline assignment: CDR1 SNHLY and CDR2 FYNNEI. The CDR3 region has the DNA TGTGCCAGCAGTGAAGGTAAATCGGGCGATGAGCAGTTCTTC. Translating gives CASSEGKSGDEQFF.

This clonotype was found many times. This rearrangement joins TRBV2 to TRBJ2-2; 7 bases are shared with TRBD2. The CDR3 runs 14 residues. V gave up 7 bases and J gave up 5 bases; unmatched junction bases: 7. Germline V lookup: CDR1 SNHLY, CDR2 FYNNEI. This CDR3 is CASTEGGSTGELFF. The CDR3 nucleotides are TGTGCCAGCACCGAGGGAGGGAGTACCGGGGAGCTGTTTTTT.

This clonotype occurred many times. The chain recombines TRBV10-1 with TRBJ2-6; D uncertain. Trimming removed 3 bases at V and 0 bases at J, with 12 bases between. Germline-derived CDR1 and CDR2 are WNHNN and SYGVQD (reference sequence). The CDR3 is 17 residues long. The DNA for the CDR3 is TGCGCCAGCAGTGAAGGGCCTCTTTACTCTGGGGCCAACGTCCTGACTTTC. Protein: CASSEGPLYSGANVLTF.